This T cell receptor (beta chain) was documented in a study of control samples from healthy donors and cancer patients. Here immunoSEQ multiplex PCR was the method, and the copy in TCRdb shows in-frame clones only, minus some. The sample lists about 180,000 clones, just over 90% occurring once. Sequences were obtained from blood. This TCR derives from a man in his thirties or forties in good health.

Written as DNA, the CDR3 is TGCGCCAGCACCGACGGACAGGCGAGCACAGATACGCAGTATTTT. Encoded protein: CASTDGQASTDTQYF. The chain recombines TRBV10-2 with TRBJ2-3; 7 nucleotides agree with TRBD1. Germline V gene data show CDR1 as WSHSY and CDR2 as SAAADI. This CDR3 spans 15 amino acids. With 7 bases clipped from V and 0 bases from J, the junction kept 7 bases outside the gene matches.